This T cell receptor beta chain was identified in a study of T cell repertoires and HLA-DP antigens. Whole-study context: Transduced HeLa cells presented HLA-DP to CD4+ T cells. Alloantigens: one with one groove difference and one with approximately 9 differences versus self. Whole-study results and caveats: Total CD4+ responders were stimulated by HeLa antigen-presenting cells.

The primer mix covered 54 TRBV segments and 13 TRBJ segments. Clones were read by immunoSEQ multiplex PCR, and TCRdb kept only the in-frame ones, dropping some. Counted here are approximately 100,000 clones, roughly 86% occurring once; the ten biggest clones make up roughly 1.5%. Worth noting for this clone: As yet, its antigen is unknown.

CDR3 length: 16 residues. Unmatched junction bases numbered 6, after V lost 1 base and J lost 7 bases. The V gene's germline CDR1 is SGDLS and CDR2 YYNGEE. The receptor was derived from a man aged 45-65 years in good health and CMV-seronegative. Sequenced input: CD4+ T cells from PBMCs. This chain links TRBV9 with TRBJ2-1; TRBD2 agrees at 12 bases. CDR3: CASSVRSSGGANEQFF. The DNA of the CDR3 is TGTGCCAGCAGCGTAAGGTCTAGCGGGGGGGCTAATGAGCAGTTCTTC.